This T cell receptor (beta chain) is drawn from a study of T-cell reconstitution after alpha-beta-depleted transplantation in children. Study-level results: At day 60, the high TCRbeta diversity found in some patients originated from recipient T cells and thymic progenitors that had survived. At the one-year point after transplant, T-cell counts and TCRbeta diversity were found to come mostly from T cells that had been newly produced. About two months after transplant, alpha-beta T cells reportedly came from several hundred expanded graft clones.

Preparing the TCRbeta library involved the use of unique molecular identifiers. Using its own MiXCR run on the PCR reads, TCRdb lists one record per CDR3 protein. This sample has 580,000 or so distinct CDR3 sequences, with around 23% found just once. Worth noting for this clonotype: Its target is unknown.

The sequence was collected from a boy under two years old who had a stem cell transplant for acute myeloid leukemia, so the T cells may come from the graft donor. The material sequenced was PBMCs, mostly from graft donor cells, taken 360 days after TCRalphabeta/CD19-depleted stem cell transplant.

The CDR3 loop is CASSLPGGGTETQYF. The CDR3 coding sequence is TGTGCCAGCAGTTTGCCGGGGGGCGGGACGGAGACCCAGTACTTC. The V gene is TRBV12-3 or TRBV12-4, the J gene TRBJ2-5; TRBD2 might be the D (7 bases). The CDR3 consists of 15 residues. The ends were cut back, 3 bases at V and 5 bases at J, with 16 bases in the middle.